This entry is about one T cell receptor (beta chain). Its antigen is not identified. The data derive from a study of T-cell memory formation after mild COVID-19. Overall study findings and caveats: Mostly located in CM and EM were contracting CD4+ clones, with contracting CD8+ clones located in EMRA. CD4/CD8 balance characterized clones contracting day 15 to 85, and CD4+ skew characterized later expanders.

Germline V gives CDR1 SGHRS, CDR2 YFSETQ. V was cut by 6 bases and J by 0 bases, with 18 bases left in between. The CDR3 length is 16 residues. Constant-segment primers and 5'RACE yielded cDNA libraries for TCR alpha and TCR beta, each carrying sample barcodes and UMIs. MiXCR, run by TCRdb on the 5' RACE reads, gives a single entry per CDR3 protein. Counted here are 410,000 or so distinct CDR3 sequences, about 25% occurring once; the ten biggest clones make up approximately 14%. This TCR came from an adult woman who had mild COVID-19 (a few samples of this study predate the infection). Cell type and time point are not known. The chain recombines TRBV5-1 with TRBJ1-1, with a tentative D call TRBD1 (5 bases). Sequenced material: PBMCs or a T cell subset sorted from them (not recorded which). The CDR3 DNA reads TGCGCCAGCACCGAGGAGCAGGGTGGAATGAACACTGAAGCTTTCTTT. Translating it yields CASTEEQGGMNTEAFF.